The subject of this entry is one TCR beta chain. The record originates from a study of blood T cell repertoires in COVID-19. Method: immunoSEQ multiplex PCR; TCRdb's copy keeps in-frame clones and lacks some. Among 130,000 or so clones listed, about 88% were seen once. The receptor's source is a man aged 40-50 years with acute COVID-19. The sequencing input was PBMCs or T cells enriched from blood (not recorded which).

The CDR3 sequence: CASSTGQGGTEAFF. The DNA of the CDR3 is TGTGCCAGCAGTACGGGACAGGGAGGCACTGAAGCTTTCTTT. The chain has TRBV28 and TRBJ1-1, with TRBD1 matching 9 bases. The V and J ends lost 5 bases and 4 bases, in that order; junction bases with no gene match: 5. Germline V gene data show CDR1 as MDHEN and CDR2 as SYDVKM. The CDR3 runs 14 residues.